This entry concerns a single T cell receptor beta chain. Its antigen is not known. This CDR3 spans 14 amino acids. The germline V gene encodes CDR1 SQVTM and CDR2 ANQGSEA. Trimming stripped 7 bases from V and 4 bases from J, with 19 bases between. TCRdb re-called the reads through MiXCR, storing one row per CDR3 protein. The profile covers 150,000 or so distinct CDR3 sequences, with roughly 6.5% appearing a single time and 18% taken by the ten largest. The source of the sample is a study of T cell repertoires in cytomegalovirus infection. As for the study in general: Shared public TCR beta signatures pointed to both CMV infection and a matching HLA type. Study-level results: Ex vivo, HLA-C-restricted CMV-specific TCR beta clonotypes prevailed over the rest of the response.

This chain connects TRBV29-1 to TRBJ1-2; the D gene is possibly TRBD1 (5 bases). This clonotype originated in a human donor in good health (CMV status not recorded). Some clones in this sample may be carry-over from other donors' samples. Sequenced: PBMCs. The CDR3 DNA reads TGCAGCGGGTTGGCGGTGCAAGGGGCCTATGGCTACACCTTC. This codes for CSGLAVQGAYGYTF.